The entry that follows covers one T cell receptor beta chain sequence. This sample was taken from a study of blood T cell repertoires in COVID-19. Study summary: Italy, Spain and the United States were the sources of the convalescent and acute COVID-19 samples.

Repertoires were generated with immunoSEQ multiplex PCR, while TCRdb's copy carries only in-frame clones and drops some. This sample carries around 200,000 clones, approximately 91% of them seen once, and the ten largest clones take around 1.5%. Germline V CDR1 and CDR2: SNHLY, FYNNEI. The CDR3 contains 14 residues. J gave up 11 bases and V 1 base, and 5 bases lay outside the gene matches. The sample comprised peripheral blood. V and J are TRBV2 and TRBJ1-1, with 12 bases that match TRBD1. The TCR originated in a man younger than 35 with active or convalescent COVID-19. The CDR3 nucleotides are TGTGCCAGCAGTGAAGTGGGGGACAGGGGGCATGCTTTCTTT. This codes for CASSEVGDRGHAFF.